In its sample, the clone carrying this T cell receptor (beta chain) was seen a few times. MiXCR, applied by TCRdb to the 5' RACE reads, yields one record per CDR3 protein. Altogether 55,000 or so distinct CDR3 sequences are present, around 20% being singletons, with the ten largest covering 2.5% to 4%. Germline V gene lookup returns CDR1 DFQATT and CDR2 SNEGSKA (reference sequence). The V end was cut by 2 bases, the J end by 0 bases, with 16 bases between. The CDR3 is 16 residues long. Treg sorting used a CD4+CD25+CD127-/low gate. The sequencing input was tumor-infiltrating Tregs sorted from the breast tumor. The TCR comes from a female donor with breast cancer. The chain combines TRBV20-1 with TRBJ1-1, with D possibly being TRBD1 (5 bases). CDR3 region: CSARKRDRRLNTEAFF. The CDR3 coding sequence is TGCAGTGCTAGAAAACGGGACCGACGATTGAACACTGAAGCTTTCTTT.